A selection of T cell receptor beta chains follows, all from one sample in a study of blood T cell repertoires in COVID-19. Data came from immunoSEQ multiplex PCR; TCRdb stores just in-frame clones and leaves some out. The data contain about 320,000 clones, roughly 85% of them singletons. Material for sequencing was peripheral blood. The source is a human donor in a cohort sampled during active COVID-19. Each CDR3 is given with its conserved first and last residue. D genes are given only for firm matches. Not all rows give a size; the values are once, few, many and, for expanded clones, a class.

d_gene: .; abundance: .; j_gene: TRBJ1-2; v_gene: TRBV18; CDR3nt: TGTGCCAGCTCACTAAGACAGGACGAGCCCTCCGGCTACACCTTC; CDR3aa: CASSLRQDEPSGYTF
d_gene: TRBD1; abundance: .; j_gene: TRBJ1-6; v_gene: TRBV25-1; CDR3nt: TGTGCCAGCACACCGGGACAGGTAGTTTCACCCCTCCACTTT; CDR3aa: CASTPGQVVSPLHF
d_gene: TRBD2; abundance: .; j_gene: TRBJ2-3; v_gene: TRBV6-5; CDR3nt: TGTGCCAGCAGTTACTCGAGACTAGCGGGTCAAGATACGCAGTATTTT; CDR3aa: CASSYSRLAGQDTQYF
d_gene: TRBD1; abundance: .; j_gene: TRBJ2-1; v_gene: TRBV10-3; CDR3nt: TGTGCCATCGACAGGGGAAATATTAGCTCCTACAATGAGCAGTTCTTC; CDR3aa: CAIDRGNISSYNEQFF
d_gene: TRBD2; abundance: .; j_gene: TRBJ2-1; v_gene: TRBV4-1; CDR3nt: TGCGCCAGCAGCCAGCCCGGGAGGACACAAGCTCGGTTCTTC; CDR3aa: CASSQPGRTQARFF
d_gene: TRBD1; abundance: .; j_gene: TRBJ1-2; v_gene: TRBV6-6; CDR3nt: TGTGCCAGCAGTCCAGGGGGGATCTATGGCTACACCTTC; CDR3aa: CASSPGGIYGYTF
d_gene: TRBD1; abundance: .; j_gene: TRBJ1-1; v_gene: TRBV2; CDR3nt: TGTGCCAGCAGGGGGGACAGCGGGGGCACTGAAGCTTTCTTT; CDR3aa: CASRGDSGGTEAFF
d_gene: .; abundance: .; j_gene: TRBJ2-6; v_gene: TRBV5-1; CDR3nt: TGCGCCAGCAGCTCAGGGACTGGGGCCAACGTCCTGACTTTC; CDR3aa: CASSSGTGANVLTF
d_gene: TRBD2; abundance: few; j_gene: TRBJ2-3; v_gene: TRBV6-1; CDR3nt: TGTGCCAGCAGTGAAGACAACGGGGGGACCACAGATACGCAGTATTTT; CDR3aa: CASSEDNGGTTDTQYF
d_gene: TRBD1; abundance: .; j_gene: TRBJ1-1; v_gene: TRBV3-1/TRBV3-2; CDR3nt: TGTGCCAGCAGCGTACGGACAGGGGGCTTGAAGACTGAAGCTTTCTTT; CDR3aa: CASSVRTGGLKTEAFF
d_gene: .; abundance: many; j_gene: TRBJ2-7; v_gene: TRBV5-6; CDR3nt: TGTGCCAGCTCGCGGGCCCCTAACATCTACGAGCAGTACTTC; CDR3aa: CASSRAPNIYEQYF
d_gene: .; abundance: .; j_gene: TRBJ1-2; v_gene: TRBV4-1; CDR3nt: TGCGCCAGCAGCCAAGGGGGAGGGAGCCATGGCTACACCTTC; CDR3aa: CASSQGGGSHGYTF
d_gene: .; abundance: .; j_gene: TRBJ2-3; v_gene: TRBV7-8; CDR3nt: TGTGCCAGCGGCAGGAGGGGCACAGATACGCAGTATTTT; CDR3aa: CASGRRGTDTQYF
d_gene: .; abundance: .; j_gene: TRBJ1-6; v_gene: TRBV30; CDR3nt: TGTGCCTGGAGTGTAGGCAGGATCGGTTCACCCCTCCACTTT; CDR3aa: CAWSVGRIGSPLHF
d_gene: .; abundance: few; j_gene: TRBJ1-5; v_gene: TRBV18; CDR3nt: TGTGCCAGCTCGCGGGATAGCAATCAGCCCCAGCATTTT; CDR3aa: CASSRDSNQPQHF
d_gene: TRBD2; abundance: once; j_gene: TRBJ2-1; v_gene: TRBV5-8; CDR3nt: TGTGCCAGCAATCGCGCGGGGGTTACGATTCGTGAGCAGTTCTTC; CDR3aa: CASNRAGVTIREQFF
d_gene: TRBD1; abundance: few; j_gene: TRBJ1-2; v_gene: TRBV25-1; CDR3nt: TGTGCCAGCAGTGCGATAAGAACTACAGGGGAGGATGGCTACACCTTC; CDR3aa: CASSAIRTTGEDGYTF
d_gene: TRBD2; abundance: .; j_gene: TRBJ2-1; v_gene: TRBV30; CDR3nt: TGTGCCTGGAGTGTACGCGGGACTAGCGGGGGGCGACTACTTGATGGTGAGCAGTTCTTC; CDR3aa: CAWSVRGTSGGRLLDGEQFF
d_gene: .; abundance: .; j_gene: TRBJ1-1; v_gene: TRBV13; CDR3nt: TGTGCCAGCAGCTTACGACAGGACACTGAAGCTTTCTTT; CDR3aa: CASSLRQDTEAFF
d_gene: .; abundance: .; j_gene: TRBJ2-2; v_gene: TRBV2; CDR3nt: TGTGCCAGCAGTGCTCCTAACGGGGGACCTACCGGGGAGCTGTTTTTT; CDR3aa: CASSAPNGGPTGELFF
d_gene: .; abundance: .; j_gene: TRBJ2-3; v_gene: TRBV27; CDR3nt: TGTGCCAGCAAGCTAGCAGGCACAGATACGCAGTATTTT; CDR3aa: CASKLAGTDTQYF
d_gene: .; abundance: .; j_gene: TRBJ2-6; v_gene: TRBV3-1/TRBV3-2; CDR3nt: TGTGCCAGCACCAACTTGGGGGCCAACGTCCTGACTTTC; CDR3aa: CASTNLGANVLTF
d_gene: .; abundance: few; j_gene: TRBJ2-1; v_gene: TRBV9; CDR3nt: TGTGCCAGCAGCGTAGTTAGCTACAATGAGCAGTTCTTC; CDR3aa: CASSVVSYNEQFF
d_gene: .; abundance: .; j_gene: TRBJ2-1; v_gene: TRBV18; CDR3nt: TGTGCCAGCTCACTTTCCGGGACTTCCTCCTACAATGAGCAGTTCTTC; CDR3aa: CASSLSGTSSYNEQFF
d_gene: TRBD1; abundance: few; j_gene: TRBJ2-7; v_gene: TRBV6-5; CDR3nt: TGTGCCAGCAGTTACCGGGACAGCTACGAGCAGTACTTC; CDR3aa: CASSYRDSYEQYF
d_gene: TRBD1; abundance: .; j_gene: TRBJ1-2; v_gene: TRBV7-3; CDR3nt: TGTGCCAGCAGCTCCGGGGGACAGGGAATGGATGGCTACACCTTC; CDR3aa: CASSSGGQGMDGYTF
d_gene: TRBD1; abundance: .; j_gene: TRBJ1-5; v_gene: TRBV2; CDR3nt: TGTGCCAGCAGTGAGACAGGGGATCAGCCCCAGCATTTT; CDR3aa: CASSETGDQPQHF
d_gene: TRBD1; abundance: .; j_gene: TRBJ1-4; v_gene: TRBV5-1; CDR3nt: TGCGCCAGCAGCTTAGGGGACAGCGGGGGGAATGAAAAACTGTTTTTT; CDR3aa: CASSLGDSGGNEKLFF
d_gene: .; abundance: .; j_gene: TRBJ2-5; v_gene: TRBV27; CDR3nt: TGTGCCAGCAGTTTTACAGGTCAGGAGACCCAGTACTTC; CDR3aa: CASSFTGQETQYF
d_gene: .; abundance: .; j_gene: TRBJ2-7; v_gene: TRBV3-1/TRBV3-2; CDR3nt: TGTGCCAGCAGCTACGGACAGATCTACGAGCAGTACTTC; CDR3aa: CASSYGQIYEQYF
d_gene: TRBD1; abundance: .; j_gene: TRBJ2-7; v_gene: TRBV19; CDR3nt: TGTGCCAGTAGTCGCAATCGGGACAGACGAACCGACGAGCAGTACTTC; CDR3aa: CASSRNRDRRTDEQYF
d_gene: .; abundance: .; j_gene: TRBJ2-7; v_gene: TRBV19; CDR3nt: TGTGCCAGTAGTACGGGATCCTCTGTGGGGGAGCAGTACTTC; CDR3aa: CASSTGSSVGEQYF
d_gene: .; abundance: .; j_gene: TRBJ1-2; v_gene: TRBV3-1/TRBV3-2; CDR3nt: TGTGCTACCAGCCATTCAGGGGCGACCTATGGCTACACCTTC; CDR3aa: CATSHSGATYGYTF
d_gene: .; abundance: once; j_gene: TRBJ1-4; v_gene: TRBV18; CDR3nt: TGTGCCAGCAGAGAGGGAGCAACTAATGAAAAACTGTTTTTT; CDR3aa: CASREGATNEKLFF
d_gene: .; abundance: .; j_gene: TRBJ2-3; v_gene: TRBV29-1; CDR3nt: TGCAGCGTTGGTCTGATAGGGGTGATCACAGATACGCAGTATTTT; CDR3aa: CSVGLIGVITDTQYF
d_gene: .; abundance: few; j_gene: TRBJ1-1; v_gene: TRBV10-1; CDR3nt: TGCGCCACCCGGAGGGGTATGAACACTGAAGCTTTCTTT; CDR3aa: CATRRGMNTEAFF
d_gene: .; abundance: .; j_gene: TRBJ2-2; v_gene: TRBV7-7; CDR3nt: TGTGCCAGCAGCCCATACACCGTTTCGAACACCGGGGAGCTGTTTTTT; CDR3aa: CASSPYTVSNTGELFF
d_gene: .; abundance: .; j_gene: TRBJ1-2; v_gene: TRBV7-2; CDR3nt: TGTGCCAGCAGCTTAGAGAAAGCACTCTATGGCTACACCTTC; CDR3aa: CASSLEKALYGYTF
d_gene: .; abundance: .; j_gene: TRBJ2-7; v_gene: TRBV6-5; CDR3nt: TGTGCCCCGACAACCGGCGGCAGGGGCAACGAGCAGTACTTC; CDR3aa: CAPTTGGRGNEQYF
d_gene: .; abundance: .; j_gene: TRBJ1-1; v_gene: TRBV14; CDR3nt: TGTGCCAGCAGCCGACCCGGGACACCAAACACTGAAGCTTTCTTT; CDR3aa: CASSRPGTPNTEAFF
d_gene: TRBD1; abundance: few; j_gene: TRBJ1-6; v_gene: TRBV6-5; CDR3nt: TGTGCCAGCAAGGGACAGGTCAATTCACCCCTCCACTTT; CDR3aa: CASKGQVNSPLHF
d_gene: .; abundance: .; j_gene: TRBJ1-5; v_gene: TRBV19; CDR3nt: TGTGCCAGTAGTATAGAGCCGGTTAGCAATCAGCCCCAGCATTTT; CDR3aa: CASSIEPVSNQPQHF
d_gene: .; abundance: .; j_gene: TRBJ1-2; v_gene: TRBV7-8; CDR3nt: TGTGCCAGCAGCCCCAAGCGGACACCCGGGGGTTATGGCTACACCTTC; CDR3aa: CASSPKRTPGGYGYTF
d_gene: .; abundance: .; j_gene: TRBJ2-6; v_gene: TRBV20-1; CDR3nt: TGCAGTGCTAGTAGCGTGACTGGGGCCAACGTCCTGACTTTC; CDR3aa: CSASSVTGANVLTF
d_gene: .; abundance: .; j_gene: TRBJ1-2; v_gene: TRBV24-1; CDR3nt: TGTGCCACCAGCGGGGGTCAGGGCCTCGTAGATGGCTACACCTTC; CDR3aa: CATSGGQGLVDGYTF
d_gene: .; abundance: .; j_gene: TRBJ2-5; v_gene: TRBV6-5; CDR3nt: TGTGCCAGCCAGGGGCGGGGGGAGACCCAGTACTTC; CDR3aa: CASQGRGETQYF
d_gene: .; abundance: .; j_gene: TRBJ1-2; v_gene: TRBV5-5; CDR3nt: TGTGCCAGCAGCTTGGACAGAGCTAACTATGGCTACACCTTC; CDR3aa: CASSLDRANYGYTF